This paragraph reports one TCR beta chain. Its antigen is not yet known. The input lacks base qualities; no much larger clone sits a single base away. Frozen genomic DNA underwent high-throughput TCRbeta CDR3 sequencing by immunoSEQ, including PCR amplification, mapping, bias correction and internal controls. As for how the authors treated the data: Only productive rearrangements were retained, with each unique TCRbeta sequence defined by its CDR3 nucleotide sequence together with its V and J gene. For classification of a sequence as donor-reactive, at least 5-fold expansion in CFSE-low cells relative to unstimulated pre-transplant cells and a frequency of at least 0.01% were required. Per-subject minimum frequency thresholds, based on the lowest-template unstimulated sample, ensured at least 90% detection power. Jensen-Shannon divergence between the top 1000 TCRbeta sequences after and before transplant was used to measure repertoire turnover. Changes in detection of donor-reactive sequences were assessed with two-sided Fisher's exact tests. Not all clones reach the TCRdb copy of this immuneACCESS table, which keeps in-frame sequences only. Checked studies attribute under half of the gap to unresolved V genes and leave the rest unexplained. V and J calls and clone size are those listed in that table; D and trimming were worked out from the DNA. Within this sample are about 120,000 clones, with over 75% of them counted one time only. Around 0.83% of the sample lies in the top ten.

This sample stems from a study of T cell clones after liver transplantation (dated by TCRdb to the late 2010s). Notes on the research overall: Samples were obtained from ITN030ST, a randomized trial in which withdrawal of immunosuppression was attempted within 2 years of liver transplantation. Donor-reactive T cell clones were identified using TCRbeta sequencing after a pre-transplant mixed lymphocyte reaction and were then followed in post-transplant blood. As an antigen-independent comparator for donor-reactive sequences, third party-reactive TCRbeta sequences were also identified from pre-transplant MLRs. Three of the eight recipients were HCV-positive; the others were transplanted for non-autoimmune, non-viral indications. Until randomization at 12-24 months post-transplant, subjects were given standard immunosuppression, with no induction therapy. To count as tolerant, a recipient had to stay completely off immunosuppression for at least one year without liver enzymes climbing beyond twice the upper limit of normal. Blood samples were collected pre-transplant, then pre-randomization ahead of withdrawal, and finally post-randomization once withdrawal had either been completed or failed. Of the 8 liver transplant recipients making up the studied cohort, 3 were classified as tolerant and 5 as non-tolerant. The full study reports these points: When repertoire turnover was taken into account, detection of donor-reactive sequences was significantly reduced in 7 of 8 subjects for CD4 and in 8 of 8 subjects for CD8. Donor-reactive sequences declined more than third party-reactive ones, suggesting partial antigen-specific deletion unrelated to withdrawal success. Circulating donor-reactive CD4 TCRbeta sequences fell significantly post-transplant in most of the 8 subjects, irrespective of tolerance or HCV status. Since no allograft tissue specimens were available, donor-reactive T cells may have migrated into the graft instead of being deleted. Because of small, heterogeneous patient numbers and non-standardized post-transplant time points, the conclusions were only preliminary. In two subjects, low numbers of available donor cells limited the measurable donor-reactive repertoire.

Unstimulated PBMCs, after thawing, were stained for CD3, CD4 and CD8 and then FACS-sorted into CD3+CD4+ and CD3+CD8+ populations. All 8 studied subjects were randomized to withdrawal of immunosuppression. Genomic DNA was isolated with the Qiagen DNeasy Blood and Tissue Kit. The TCR originated in a human patient who received a liver transplant. After a transplant, some of the T cells may come from the graft donor. The sequences come from CD4+ T cells from blood, collected 12 months after liver transplant.

This receptor carries the CDR3 CASSQGPEQYF. The nucleotides read TGTGCCAGCAGCCAGGGACCGGAGCAGTACTTC. The rearranged chain carries TRBV11-3 and TRBJ2-7; the D gene is perhaps TRBD1 or TRBD2, each of them matching over 5 bases. V loses 5 bases of germline sequence and J loses 7 bases, and the interval between the two ends is 9 bases. Looking up the germline V gene yields CDR1 SGHNT and CDR2 YENEEA. From its cysteine to its phenylalanine, the CDR3 spans 11 amino acids. Only the CDR3 DNA is retained, 33 bases long and in frame from the first base.